What follows are 4 T cell receptor beta chains derived from one specimen sequenced in a study of blood T cell repertoires in COVID-19. The method was immunoSEQ multiplex PCR; TCRdb's version includes in-frame clones alone and lacks a portion of them. The sample lists 160,000 or so clones, about four fifths occurring once. The sequencing sample was made of PBMCs or T cells enriched from blood (not recorded which). The receptor set was obtained from a woman aged 55-70 years who had recovered from COVID-19.

The DNA for the CDR3 is TGTGCCATCAGTGAGGCACAGGGTTCCTACGAGCAGTACTTC. As protein: CAISEAQGSYEQYF. The chain recombines TRBV10-3 with TRBJ2-7; D possibly corresponds to TRBD1 (6 bases). Trimming stripped 2 bases from V and 1 base from J, with 9 bases between. This CDR3 is built from 14 residues. CDR1 and CDR2 from the germline V gene are ENHRY and SYGVKD.

The chain is built from TRBV6-5 and TRBJ1-6, with D possibly TRBD1 on 6 matching bases. Per germline, CDR1 MNHEY and CDR2 SVGAGI. This CDR3 has 15 amino acids. V lost 7 bases and J lost 7, with 17 bases in between. The CDR3 DNA follows: TGTGCCAGCACGGGTAGTCGACAGGTGAATTCACCCCTCCACTTT. It is translated as CASTGSRQVNSPLHF.

Points on this clone: Other DNA sequences of this sample code for an identical CDR3. DNA of the CDR3: TGCAGCGTTGTCTCTGATGGCTACACCTTC. Its protein is CSVVSDGYTF. The V gene is TRBV29-1, the J gene TRBJ1-2; D unclear. The length of the CDR3 is 10 residues. V was trimmed by 4 bases and J by 6 bases, leaving 6 bases between them. Per the germline V gene, CDR1 is SQVTM and CDR2 is ANQGSEA.

This sequence joins TRBV11-2 and TRBJ2-7; 7 nucleotides align to TRBD2. The germline gives CDR1 SGHAT, CDR2 FQNNGV. Trimming cost V 0 bases and J 10 bases; bases outside gene matches: 3. The CDR3 runs 12 residues. CDR3 DNA: TGTGCCAGCAGCTTAGATCGGGGGGTCCAGTACTTC. It translates to CASSLDRGVQYF.